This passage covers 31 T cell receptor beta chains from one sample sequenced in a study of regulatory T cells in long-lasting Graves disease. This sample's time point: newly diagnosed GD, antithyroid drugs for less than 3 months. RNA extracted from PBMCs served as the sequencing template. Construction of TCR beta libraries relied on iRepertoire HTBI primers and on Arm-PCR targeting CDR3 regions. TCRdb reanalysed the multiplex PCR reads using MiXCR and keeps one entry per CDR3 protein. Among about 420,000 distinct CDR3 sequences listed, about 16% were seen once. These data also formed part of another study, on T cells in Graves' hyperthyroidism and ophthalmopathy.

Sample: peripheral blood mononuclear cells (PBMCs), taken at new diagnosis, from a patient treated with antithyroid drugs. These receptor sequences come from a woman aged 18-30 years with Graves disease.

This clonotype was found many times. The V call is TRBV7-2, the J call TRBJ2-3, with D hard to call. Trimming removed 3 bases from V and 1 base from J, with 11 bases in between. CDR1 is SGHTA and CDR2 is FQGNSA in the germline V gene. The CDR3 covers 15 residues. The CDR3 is CASSFPNPGTDTQYF. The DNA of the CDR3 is TGTGCCAGCAGCTTTCCCAACCCGGGCACAGATACGCAGTATTTT.

For the CDR3, the DNA is TGTGCCAGCAGTTACTCTAACTCGAACACTGAAGCTTTCTTT. As protein: CASSYSNSNTEAFF. The chain couples TRBV6-5 to TRBJ1-1; D ambiguous. This CDR3 is 14 amino acids long. CDR1 and CDR2 (germline): MNHEY, SVGAGI. V lost 0 bases, J lost 1 base, and 6 bases lay in between.

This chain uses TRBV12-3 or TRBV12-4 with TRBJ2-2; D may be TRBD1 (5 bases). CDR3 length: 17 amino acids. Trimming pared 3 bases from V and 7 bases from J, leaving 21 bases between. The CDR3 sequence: CASSFPESSPGIGELFF. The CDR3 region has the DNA TGTGCCAGCAGTTTCCCCGAGTCCTCCCCAGGGATCGGGGAGCTGTTTTTT.

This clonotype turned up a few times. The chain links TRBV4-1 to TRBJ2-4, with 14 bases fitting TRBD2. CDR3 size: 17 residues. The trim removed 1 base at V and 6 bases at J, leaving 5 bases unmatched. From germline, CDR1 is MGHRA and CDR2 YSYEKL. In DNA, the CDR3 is TGCGCCAGCAGCCAAGCCGGGACTAGCGGGGGTGTAAACATTCAGTACTTC. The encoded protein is CASSQAGTSGGVNIQYF.

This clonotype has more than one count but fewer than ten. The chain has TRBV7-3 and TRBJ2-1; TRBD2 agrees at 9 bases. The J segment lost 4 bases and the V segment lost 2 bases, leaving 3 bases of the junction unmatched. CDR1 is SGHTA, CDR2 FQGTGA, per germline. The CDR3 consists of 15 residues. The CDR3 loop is CASSLPSGGYNEQFF. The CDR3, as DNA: TGTGCCAGCAGCTTACCCAGCGGGGGGTACAATGAGCAGTTCTTC.

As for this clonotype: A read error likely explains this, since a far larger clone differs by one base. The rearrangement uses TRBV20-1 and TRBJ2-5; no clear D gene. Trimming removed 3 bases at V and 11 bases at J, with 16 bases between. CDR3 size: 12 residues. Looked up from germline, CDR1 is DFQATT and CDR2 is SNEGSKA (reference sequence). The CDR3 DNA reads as TGCAGTGCTAGTTCCCCGTACAATGAGCAGTACTTC. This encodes CSASSPYNEQYF.

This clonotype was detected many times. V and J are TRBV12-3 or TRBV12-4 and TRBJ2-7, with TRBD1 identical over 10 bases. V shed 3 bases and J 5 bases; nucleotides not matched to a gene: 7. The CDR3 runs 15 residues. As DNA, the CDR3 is TGTGCCAGCAGTTTCCCGGGACAGGGGAGGCACGAGCAGTACTTC. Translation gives CASSFPGQGRHEQYF.

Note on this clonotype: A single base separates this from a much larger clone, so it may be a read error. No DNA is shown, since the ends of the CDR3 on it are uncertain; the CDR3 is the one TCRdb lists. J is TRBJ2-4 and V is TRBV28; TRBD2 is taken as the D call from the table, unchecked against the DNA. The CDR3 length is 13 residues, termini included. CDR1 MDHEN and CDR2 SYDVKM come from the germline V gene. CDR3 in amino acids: CASSFGGGSEQCF.

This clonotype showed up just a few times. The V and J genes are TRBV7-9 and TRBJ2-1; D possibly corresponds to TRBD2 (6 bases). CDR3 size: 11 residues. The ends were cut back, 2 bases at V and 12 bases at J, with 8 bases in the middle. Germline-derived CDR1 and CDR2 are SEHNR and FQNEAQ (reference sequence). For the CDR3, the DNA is TGTGCCAGCAGCTTATTGGAGGGGCAGTTCTTC. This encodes CASSLLEGQFF.

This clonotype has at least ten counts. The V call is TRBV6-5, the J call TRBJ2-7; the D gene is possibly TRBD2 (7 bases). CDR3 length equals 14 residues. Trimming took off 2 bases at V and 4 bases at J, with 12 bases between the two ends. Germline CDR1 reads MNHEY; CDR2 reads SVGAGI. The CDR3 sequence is CASSYGGRGYEQYF. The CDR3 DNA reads TGTGCCAGCAGTTACGGGGGGAGGGGGTACGAGCAGTACTTC.

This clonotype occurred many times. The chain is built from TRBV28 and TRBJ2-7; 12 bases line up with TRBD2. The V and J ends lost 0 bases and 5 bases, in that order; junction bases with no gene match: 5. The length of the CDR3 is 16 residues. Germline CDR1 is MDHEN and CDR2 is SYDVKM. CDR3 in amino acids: CASSLWASGRGDEQYF. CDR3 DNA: TGTGCCAGCAGTTTATGGGCTAGCGGGAGGGGTGACGAGCAGTACTTC. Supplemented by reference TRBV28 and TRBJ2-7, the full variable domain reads DVKVTQSSRYLVKRTGEKVFLECVQDMDHENMFWYRQDPGLGLRLIYFSYDVKMKEKGDIPEGYSVSREKKERFSLILESASTNQTSMYLCASSLWASGRGDEQYFGPGTRLTVT.

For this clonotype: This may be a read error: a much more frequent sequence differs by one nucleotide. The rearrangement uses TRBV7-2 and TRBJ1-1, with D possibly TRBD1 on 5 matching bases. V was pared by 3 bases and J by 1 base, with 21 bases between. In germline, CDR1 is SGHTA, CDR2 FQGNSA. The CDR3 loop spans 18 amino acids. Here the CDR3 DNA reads TGTGCCAGCAGCTTTCACCACAGGCCCCTTAGGGCGAACACTGAAGCTTTCTTT. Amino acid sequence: CASSFHHRPLRANTEAFF.

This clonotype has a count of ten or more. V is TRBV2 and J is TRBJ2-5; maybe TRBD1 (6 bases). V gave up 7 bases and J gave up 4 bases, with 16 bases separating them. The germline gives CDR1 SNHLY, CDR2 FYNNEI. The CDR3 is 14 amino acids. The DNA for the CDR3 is TGTGCCAGCAAGAGAGCCGGGACAACAGAGACCCAGTACTTC. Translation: CASKRAGTTETQYF. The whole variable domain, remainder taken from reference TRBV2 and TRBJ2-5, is EPEVTQTPSHQVTQMGQEVILRCVPISNHLYFYWYRQILGQKVEFLVSFYNNEISEKSEIFDDQFSVERPDGSNFTLKIRSTKLEDSAMYFCASKRAGTTETQYFGPGTRLLVL.

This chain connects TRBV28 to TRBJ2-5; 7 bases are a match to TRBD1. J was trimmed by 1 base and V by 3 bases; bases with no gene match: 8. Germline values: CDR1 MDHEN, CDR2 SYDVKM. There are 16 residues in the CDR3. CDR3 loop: CASSFFGRDSQETQYF. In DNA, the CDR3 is TGTGCCAGCAGTTTTTTCGGCAGGGACAGCCAAGAGACCCAGTACTTC.

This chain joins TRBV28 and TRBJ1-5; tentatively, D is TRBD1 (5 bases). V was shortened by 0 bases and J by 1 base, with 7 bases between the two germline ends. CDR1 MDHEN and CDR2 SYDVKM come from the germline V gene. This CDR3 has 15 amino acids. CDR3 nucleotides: TGTGCCAGCAGTTTATGGGGGGTGAGCAATCAGCCCCAGCATTTT. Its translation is CASSLWGVSNQPQHF.

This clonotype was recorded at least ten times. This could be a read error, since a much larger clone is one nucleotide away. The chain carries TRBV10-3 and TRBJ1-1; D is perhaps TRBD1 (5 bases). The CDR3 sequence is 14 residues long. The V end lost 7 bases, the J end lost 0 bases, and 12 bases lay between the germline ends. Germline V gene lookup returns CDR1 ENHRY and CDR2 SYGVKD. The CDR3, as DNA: TGTGCCATCACACCAAGGGGAGTGAACACTGAAGCTTTCTTT. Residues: CAITPRGVNTEAFF.

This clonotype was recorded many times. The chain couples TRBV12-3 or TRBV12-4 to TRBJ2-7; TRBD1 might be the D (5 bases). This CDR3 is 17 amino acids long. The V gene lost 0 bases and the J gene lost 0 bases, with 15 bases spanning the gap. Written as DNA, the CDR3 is TGTGCCAGCAGTTTAGCGTTAAGTAGGACATACTCCTACGAGCAGTACTTC. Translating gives CASSLALSRTYSYEQYF.

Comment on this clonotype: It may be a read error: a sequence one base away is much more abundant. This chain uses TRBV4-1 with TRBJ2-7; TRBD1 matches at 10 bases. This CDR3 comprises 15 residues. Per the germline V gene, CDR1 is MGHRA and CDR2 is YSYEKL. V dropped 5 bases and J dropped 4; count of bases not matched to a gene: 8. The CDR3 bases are TGCGCCAGCAGCAGCATCTGGGACAGGGGTTACGAGCAGTACTTC. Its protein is CASSSIWDRGYEQYF.

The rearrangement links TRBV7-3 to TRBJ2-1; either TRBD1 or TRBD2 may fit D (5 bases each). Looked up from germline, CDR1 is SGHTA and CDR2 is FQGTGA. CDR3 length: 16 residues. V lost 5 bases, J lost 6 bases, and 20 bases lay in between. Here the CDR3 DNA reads TGTGCCAGCAGCCCCGGGGTGGGGCCACGTAGCAATGAGCAGTTCTTC. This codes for CASSPGVGPRSNEQFF.

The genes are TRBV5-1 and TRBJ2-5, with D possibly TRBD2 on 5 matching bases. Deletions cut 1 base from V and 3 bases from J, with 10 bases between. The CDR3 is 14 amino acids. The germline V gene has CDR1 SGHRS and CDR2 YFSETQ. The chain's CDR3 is CASSLQEEEETQYF. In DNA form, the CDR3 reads TGCGCCAGCAGCTTGCAGGAGGAGGAAGAGACCCAGTACTTC.

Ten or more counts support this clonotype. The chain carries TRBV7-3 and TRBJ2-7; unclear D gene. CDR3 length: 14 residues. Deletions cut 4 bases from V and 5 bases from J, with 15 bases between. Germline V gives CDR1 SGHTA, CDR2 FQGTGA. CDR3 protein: CASSYLWSKDEQYF. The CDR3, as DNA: TGTGCCAGCAGCTACCTATGGTCGAAAGACGAGCAGTACTTC.

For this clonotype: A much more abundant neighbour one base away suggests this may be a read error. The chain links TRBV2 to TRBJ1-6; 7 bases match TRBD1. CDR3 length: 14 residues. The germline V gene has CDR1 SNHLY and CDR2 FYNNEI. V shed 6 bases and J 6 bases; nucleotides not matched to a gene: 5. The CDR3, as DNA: TGTGCCAGCAGAAGACAGGGCGGTAATTCACCCCTCCACTTT. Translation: CASRRQGGNSPLHF.

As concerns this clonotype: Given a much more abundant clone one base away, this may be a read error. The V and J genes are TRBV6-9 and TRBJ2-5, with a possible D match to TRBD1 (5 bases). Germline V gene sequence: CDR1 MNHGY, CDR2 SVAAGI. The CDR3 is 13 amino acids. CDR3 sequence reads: CVSSYRQRETQYF. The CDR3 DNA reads TGTGTCAGCAGTTACAGACAGAGAGAGACCCAGTACTTC.

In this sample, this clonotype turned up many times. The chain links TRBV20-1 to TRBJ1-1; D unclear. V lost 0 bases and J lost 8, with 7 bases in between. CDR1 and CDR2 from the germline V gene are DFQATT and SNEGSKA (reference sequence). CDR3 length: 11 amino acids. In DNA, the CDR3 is TGCAGTGCTAGAGATCCCCCCGAAGCTTTCTTT. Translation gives CSARDPPEAFF.

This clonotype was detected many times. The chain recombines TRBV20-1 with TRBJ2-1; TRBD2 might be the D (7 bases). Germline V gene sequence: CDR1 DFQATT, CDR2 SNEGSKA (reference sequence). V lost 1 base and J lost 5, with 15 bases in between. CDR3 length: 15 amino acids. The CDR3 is CSARGWGGGNNEQFF. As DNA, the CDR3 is TGCAGTGCTAGAGGATGGGGAGGGGGGAACAATGAGCAGTTCTTC.

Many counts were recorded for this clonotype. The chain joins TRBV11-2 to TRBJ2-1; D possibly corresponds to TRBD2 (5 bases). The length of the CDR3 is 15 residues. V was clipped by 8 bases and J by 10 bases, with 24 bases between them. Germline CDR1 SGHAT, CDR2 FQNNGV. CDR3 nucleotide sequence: TGTGCCAGCCGTCCCTACATGGCGAGAGGGCGGGAGCAGTTCTTC. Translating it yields CASRPYMARGREQFF.

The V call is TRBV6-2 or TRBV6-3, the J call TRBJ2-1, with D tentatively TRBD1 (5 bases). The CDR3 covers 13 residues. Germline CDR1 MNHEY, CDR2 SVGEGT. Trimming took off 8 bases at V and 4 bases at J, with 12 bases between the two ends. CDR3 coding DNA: TGTGCCAGCTGCGGACAAGGTTACAATGAGCAGTTCTTC. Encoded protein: CASCGQGYNEQFF.

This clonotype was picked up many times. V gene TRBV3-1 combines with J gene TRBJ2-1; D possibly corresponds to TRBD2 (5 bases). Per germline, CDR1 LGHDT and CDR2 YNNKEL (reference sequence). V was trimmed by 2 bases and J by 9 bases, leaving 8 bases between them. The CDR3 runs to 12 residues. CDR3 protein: CASSQRTSEQFF. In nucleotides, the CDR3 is TGTGCCAGCAGCCAACGGACTTCTGAGCAGTTCTTC.

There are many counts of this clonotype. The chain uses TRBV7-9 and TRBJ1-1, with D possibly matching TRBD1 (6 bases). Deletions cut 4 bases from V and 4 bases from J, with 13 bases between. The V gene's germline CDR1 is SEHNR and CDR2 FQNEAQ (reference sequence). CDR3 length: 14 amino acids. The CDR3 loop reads CASSSTGSSTEAFF. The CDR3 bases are TGTGCCAGCAGCTCGACAGGCTCTAGCACTGAAGCTTTCTTT. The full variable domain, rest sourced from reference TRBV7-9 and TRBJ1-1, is DTGVSQNPRHKITKRGQNVTFRCDPISEHNRLYWYRQTLGQGPEFLTYFQNEAQLEKSRLLSDRFSAERPKGSFSTLEIQRTEQGDSAMYLCASSSTGSSTEAFFGQGTRLTVV.

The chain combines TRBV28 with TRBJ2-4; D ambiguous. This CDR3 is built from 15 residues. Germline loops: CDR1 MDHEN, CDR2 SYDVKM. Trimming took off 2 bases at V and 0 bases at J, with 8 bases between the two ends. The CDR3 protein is CASSLGSLAKNIQYF. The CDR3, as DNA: TGTGCCAGCAGTTTAGGTTCACTAGCCAAAAACATTCAGTACTTC.

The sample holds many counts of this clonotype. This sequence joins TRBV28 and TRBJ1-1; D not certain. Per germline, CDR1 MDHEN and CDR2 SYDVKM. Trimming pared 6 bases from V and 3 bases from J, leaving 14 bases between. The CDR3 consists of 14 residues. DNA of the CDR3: TGTGCCAGCAGAAAACCGCCCCGGGACACTGAAGCTTTCTTT. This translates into CASRKPPRDTEAFF.